This T cell receptor beta chain derives from a study of CD8+ T cells in alopecia areata. Study-wide results and caveats: In lesional scalp, particularly from alopecia totalis/universalis, clonality was higher than in normal scalp. When scalp samples are sequenced, resident alphabeta T cells of normal skin are also captured. Mouse data revealed clearer TCR sharing than patient data did, a gap possibly tied to HLA.

This clone appeared a few times. The target antigen is unknown. Reverse transcribed after extraction, RNA yielded cDNA as the sequencing template. Here immunoSEQ multiplex PCR was the method, and the copy in TCRdb shows in-frame clones only, minus some. Of 150,000 to 200,000 clones in the sample, 45% to 60% were seen once. Deletions cut 3 bases from V and 11 bases from J, with 11 bases between. The CDR3 has 12 residues. The germline gives CDR1 MDHEN, CDR2 SYDVKM. From PBMCs, CD4+ and CD8+ T cells were sorted. The J gene is TRBJ2-1, the V gene TRBV28, with a possible D match to TRBD2 (5 bases). The sequence came from a human donor in good health. Sample: CD4+ T cells sorted from blood. CDR3 residues: CASSFGLAQQFF. In DNA form, the CDR3 reads TGTGCCAGCAGTTTCGGACTCGCACAGCAGTTCTTC.